This T cell receptor beta chain was captured in a study of T-cell reconstitution after alpha-beta-depleted transplantation in children. A few counts support this clonotype. Its antigen is as yet unknown. Study outcomes and limitations: At the one-year point after transplant, T-cell counts and TCRbeta diversity were found to come mostly from T cells that had been newly produced. In patients about two months after transplant, alpha-beta T cells reportedly arose from several hundred expanded graft clones.

Preparation of the TCRbeta library involved a method that used unique molecular identifiers. Via MiXCR, TCRdb re-called the PCR reads, giving one row per CDR3 protein. The sample carries about a million distinct CDR3 sequences, roughly 29% recorded once. Germline CDR1 and CDR2: SGHAT and FQDESV (reference sequence). V lost 5 bases and J lost 8; bases outside the gene matches: 14. This CDR3 has 17 amino acids. The specimen comprised PBMCs, mostly from graft donor cells, sampled 360 days after TCRalphabeta/CD19-depleted stem cell transplant. This TCR derives from a boy less than two years old who had a stem cell transplant for SCID, so the T cells may come from the graft donor. The chain carries TRBV11-1 and TRBJ2-1; 11 nucleotides align to TRBD2. CDR3 sequence: CASSPGLAGGLYHEQFF. CDR3 sequence (DNA): TGTGCCAGCAGCCCAGGCCTAGCGGGGGGCCTCTATCATGAGCAGTTCTTC.